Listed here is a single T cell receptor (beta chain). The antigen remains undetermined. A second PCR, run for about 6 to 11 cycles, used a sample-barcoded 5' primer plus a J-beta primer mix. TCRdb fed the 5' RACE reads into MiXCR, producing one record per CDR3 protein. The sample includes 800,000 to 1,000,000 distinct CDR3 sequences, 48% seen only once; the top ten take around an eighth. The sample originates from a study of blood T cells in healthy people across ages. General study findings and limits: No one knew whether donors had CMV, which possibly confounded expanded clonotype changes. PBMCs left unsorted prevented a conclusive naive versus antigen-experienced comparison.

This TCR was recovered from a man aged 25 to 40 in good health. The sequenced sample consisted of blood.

The CDR3 nucleotides are TGTGCCAGCACCCAAACCGGCAGGGAGGATTCACCCCTCCACTTT. This codes for CASTQTGREDSPLHF. V usage is TRBV7-9 and J usage is TRBJ1-6; D possibly corresponds to TRBD1 (5 bases). The germline CDR1 and CDR2 sequences are SEHNR and FQNEAQ (reference sequence). The length of the CDR3 is 15 residues. V dropped 7 bases and J dropped 8 bases, with 18 bases sitting between them.